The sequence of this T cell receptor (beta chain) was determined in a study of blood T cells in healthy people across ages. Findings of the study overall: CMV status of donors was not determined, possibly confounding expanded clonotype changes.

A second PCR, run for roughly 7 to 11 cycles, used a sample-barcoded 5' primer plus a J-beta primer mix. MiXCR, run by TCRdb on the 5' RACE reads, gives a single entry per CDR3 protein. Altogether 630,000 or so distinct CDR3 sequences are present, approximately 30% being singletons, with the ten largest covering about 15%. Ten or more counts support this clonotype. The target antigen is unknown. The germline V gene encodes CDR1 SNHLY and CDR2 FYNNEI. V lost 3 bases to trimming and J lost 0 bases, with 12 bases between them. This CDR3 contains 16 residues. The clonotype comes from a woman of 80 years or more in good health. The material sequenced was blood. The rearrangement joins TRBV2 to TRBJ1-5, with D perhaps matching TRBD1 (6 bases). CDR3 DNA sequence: TGTGCCAGCAGTGATAGGGGGGGTAATAGCAATCAGCCCCAGCATTTT. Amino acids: CASSDRGGNSNQPQHF.